The 27 T cell receptor beta chains below come from one sample, sequenced in a study of CD8 T cells in ankylosing spondylitis (dated by TCRdb to about 2017). Receptors were amplified or captured by 5' RACE. The reads were generated on an Illumina HiSeq 2500. TCRdb cleaned the public reads at Q25 with fastp, built clones with MiXCR and kept in-frame beta chains. Rows merge per CDR3 protein into single entries with the most common DNA and genes. The sample yields 250,000 to 350,000 distinct CDR3 sequences; around 18% were counted once. The top ten hold around 7.8% of the sample. Sequencing was performed on blood, either unsorted or a sorted T cell fraction (not recorded which). The receptors come from a male donor with ankylosing spondylitis or in good health (not recorded which).

This clonotype came up a few times. This chain links TRBV12-3 or TRBV12-4 with TRBJ1-5; no firm D call. The CDR3 is 13 amino acids. Between the trimmed V and J ends, which lost 5 bases and 3 bases, there was a span of 8 bases. The CDR3 loop reads CASSNRNNQPQHF. In DNA form, the CDR3 reads TGTGCCAGCAGTAATAGGAACAATCAGCCCCAGCATTTT.

This sequence joins TRBV5-6 and TRBJ2-6, with TRBD1 identical over 8 bases. J was trimmed by 3 bases and V by 4 bases; bases with no gene match: 3. This CDR3 is built from 15 residues. Germline CDR1 reads SGHDT; CDR2 reads YYEEEE. Here the CDR3 reads CASSPTGDGANVLTF. CDR3 DNA: TGTGCCAGCAGCCCGACAGGGGATGGGGCCAACGTCCTGACTTTC.

The sample holds many counts of this clonotype. The chain employs TRBV20-1 and TRBJ1-3; 8 bases agree with TRBD1. The trim removed 6 bases at V and 7 bases at J, leaving 8 bases unmatched. Germline CDR1 DFQATT, CDR2 SNEGSKA (reference sequence). The CDR3 totals 13 residues. CDR3 nucleotide sequence: TGCAGTGCGCCGGGACAGGCCGAGAACACCATATATTTT. It encodes CSAPGQAENTIYF.

The gene calls are TRBV5-1 and TRBJ2-6; 8 nucleotides match TRBD1. The germline CDR1 and CDR2 sequences are SGHRS and YFSETQ. The CDR3 runs to 18 residues. The J segment lost 0 bases and the V segment lost 0 bases, leaving 5 bases of the junction unmatched. CDR3 residues: CASSLDVQGGSGANVLTF. The CDR3 nucleotides read TGCGCCAGCAGCTTGGATGTACAGGGGGGCTCTGGGGCCAACGTCCTGACTTTC.

The V and J genes are TRBV24-1 and TRBJ2-5; D not certain. CDR1 is KGHDR, CDR2 SFDVKD, per germline. V was clipped by 1 base and J by 4 bases, with 3 bases between them. The CDR3 loop spans 12 amino acids. CDR3 protein: CATSDFRETQYF. DNA for the CDR3: TGTGCCACCAGTGATTTTCGAGAGACCCAGTACTTC.

The chain joins TRBV20-1 to TRBJ1-2, with 8 bases that match TRBD1. Germline V gives CDR1 DFQATT, CDR2 SNEGSKA (reference sequence). V shed 6 bases, J shed 4 bases, and the junction held 16 bases outside the gene matches. The CDR3 consists of 16 residues. The CDR3 protein is CSAQDRARSIVYGYTF. The CDR3 region has the DNA TGCAGTGCACAGGACAGGGCCCGTTCAATCGTCTATGGCTACACCTTC.

This clonotype was found many times. This chain joins TRBV9 and TRBJ1-1; 11 nucleotides match TRBD1. From germline, CDR1 is SGDLS and CDR2 YYNGEE. V lost 4 bases and J lost 0; bases outside the gene matches: 8. The CDR3 totals 17 residues. The CDR3 is CASSHGQGAYMNTEAFF. The CDR3 DNA sequence: TGTGCCAGCAGCCATGGACAGGGGGCTTACATGAACACTGAAGCTTTCTTT. The full variable domain, completed using reference TRBV9 and TRBJ1-1, is DSGVTQTPKHLITATGQRVTLRCSPRSGDLSVYWYQQSLDQGLQFLIQYYNGEERAKGNILERFSAQQFPDLHSELNLSSLELGDSALYFCASSHGQGAYMNTEAFFGQGTRLTVV.

For this clonotype: One end of the junction is discordant with germline, which a read error may explain. The CDR3 DNA reads TGTGTCAGCAGTTTCTGGGGGGAAGACACTGAAGCTTTCTTT. Residues: CVSSFWGEDTEAFF. The V call is TRBV12-3 or TRBV12-4, the J call TRBJ1-1; possible D gene TRBD1, 5 bases. This CDR3 spans 14 amino acids.

This clonotype has only a few counts. The rearrangement uses TRBV20-1 and TRBJ2-3; 15 nucleotides match TRBD2. Germline assignment: CDR1 DFQATT and CDR2 SNEGSKA (reference sequence). Trimming at V came to 2 bases and at J to 2 bases, leaving 14 bases not matched to a gene. The CDR3 extends over 20 amino acids. Here the CDR3 reads CSARKVPGLAGGGYTDTQYF. CDR3 DNA sequence: TGCAGTGCTAGAAAAGTCCCCGGACTAGCGGGAGGGGGCTACACAGATACGCAGTATTTT.

This clonotype was seen a handful of times. The chain employs TRBV9 and TRBJ2-5; TRBD2 is a possible D gene (6 bases). The CDR3 is 15 amino acids. CDR1 and CDR2 (germline): SGDLS, YYNGEE. V lost 4 bases and J lost 4, with 17 bases in between. CDR3 bases: TGTGCCAGCAGCCCCCAGACTAGAGGGAGAGAGACCCAGTACTTC. Translating gives CASSPQTRGRETQYF.

The genes are TRBV7-8 and TRBJ1-5; 7 bases line up with TRBD1. Trimming removed 5 bases from V and 4 bases from J; junction bases left unmatched: 11. Germline-derived CDR1 and CDR2 are SGHVS and FQNEAQ. This CDR3 contains 16 residues. This chain's CDR3 is CASSQTSGQNNQPQHF. Written as DNA, the CDR3 is TGTGCCAGCAGCCAAACCTCGGGACAGAATAATCAGCCCCAGCATTTT.

This rearrangement joins TRBV7-8 to TRBJ2-1; tentatively, D is TRBD2 (5 bases). This CDR3 is 12 amino acids long. The V gene's germline CDR1 is SGHVS and CDR2 FQNEAQ. The V and J ends lost 3 bases and 12 bases respectively, with 12 bases between them. CDR3 in DNA: TGTGCCAGCAGCTTCCATCGGGGTGGGCAGTTCTTC. Translated: CASSFHRGGQFF.

There are a few counts of this clonotype. This chain uses TRBV5-1 with TRBJ2-1, with a tentative D call TRBD2 (5 bases). The CDR3 is 13 amino acids. Germline CDR1 SGHRS, CDR2 YFSETQ. Trimming cost V 4 bases and J 7 bases, with 12 bases left between them. The DNA of the CDR3 is TGCGCCAGCAGCGACCCGTCGGGGAATGAGCAGTTCTTC. As protein: CASSDPSGNEQFF.

This clonotype was recorded a few times. The chain is built from TRBV27 and TRBJ2-3; D not certain. V was trimmed by 6 bases and J by 6 bases, leaving 19 bases between them. Germline CDR1 MNHEY, CDR2 SMNVEV (reference sequence). The CDR3 runs 15 residues. The chain's CDR3 is CASSPSSAVVDTQYF. CDR3 sequence (DNA): TGTGCCAGCAGCCCATCCTCGGCGGTGGTGGATACGCAGTATTTT.

Many counts were recorded for this clonotype. This rearrangement joins TRBV9 to TRBJ1-2; 7 nucleotides match TRBD1. The CDR3 extends over 14 amino acids. V was clipped by 3 bases and J by 8 bases; unmatched bases: 10. Germline V gene data show CDR1 as SGDLS and CDR2 as YYNGEE. The DNA for the CDR3 is TGTGCCAGCAGCGGCGACAGGGCATTCAGAGGCTACACCTTC. Its protein is CASSGDRAFRGYTF.

The chain is built from TRBV24-1 and TRBJ2-1; D may be TRBD2 (6 bases). V was shortened by 0 bases and J by 0 bases, with 17 bases between the two germline ends. CDR3 size: 19 residues. Germline CDR1 reads KGHDR; CDR2 reads SFDVKD. CDR3 in amino acids: CATSDLRGTDPSSYNEQFF. CDR3 in DNA: TGTGCCACCAGTGATTTGCGGGGGACTGATCCGAGCTCCTACAATGAGCAGTTCTTC.

This clonotype was counted at least ten times. V is TRBV10-3 and J is TRBJ1-5; TRBD1 is a possible D gene (6 bases). CDR3 size: 12 residues. CDR1 ENHRY and CDR2 SYGVKD come from the germline V gene. V lost 5 bases to trimming and J lost 11 bases, with 13 bases between them. CDR3 sequence (DNA): TGTGCCATCAGTACAGGGTCTAGGGCCCAGCATTTT. Protein sequence: CAISTGSRAQHF.

The V call is TRBV29-1, the J call TRBJ1-5; no firm D call. V was trimmed by 7 bases and J by 4 bases, leaving 11 bases between them. The V gene's germline CDR1 is SQVTM and CDR2 ANQGSEA. This CDR3 has 12 amino acids. CDR3 DNA sequence: TGCAGCGGTCGTCTGGGGAATCAGCCCCAGCATTTT. Its protein is CSGRLGNQPQHF.

The chain links TRBV18 to TRBJ2-3; D unresolved. V lost 4 bases and J 2 bases, leaving 10 bases between the germline ends. The germline V gene has CDR1 KGHSH and CDR2 LQKENI. This CDR3 region has 14 residues. The CDR3 reads CASSRRDTTDTQYF. The CDR3, as DNA: TGTGCCAGCTCACGAAGGGATACCACAGATACGCAGTATTTT. The full variable domain, in which reference TRBV18 and TRBJ2-3 provide the parts outside the CDR3, is NAGVMQNPRHLVRRRGQEARLRCSPMKGHSHVYWYRQLPEEGLKFMVYLQKENIIDESGMPKERFSAEFPKEGPSILRIQQVVRGDSAAYFCASSRRDTTDTQYFGPGTRLTVL.

This sequence joins TRBV6-2 or TRBV6-3 and TRBJ1-2; D gene ambiguous. V lost 5 bases and J 8 bases, leaving 12 bases between the germline ends. The CDR3 covers 12 residues. Germline loops: CDR1 MNHEY, CDR2 SVGEGT. DNA of the CDR3: TGTGCCAGCAGTCTCTTGTCGGGCGGCTACACCTTC. Its translation: CASSLLSGGYTF.

The rearrangement links TRBV2 to TRBJ2-1; D is possibly TRBD2 (6 bases). The CDR3 is made up of 16 amino acids. The ends were cut back, 3 bases at V and 7 bases at J, with 19 bases in the middle. Germline assignment: CDR1 SNHLY and CDR2 FYNNEI. CDR3 protein: CASSDLLGLGGNEQFF. CDR3 coding DNA: TGTGCCAGCAGTGACCTACTAGGCTTGGGGGGAAATGAGCAGTTCTTC.

This clonotype was found a few times. The chain joins TRBV29-1 to TRBJ2-1; 9 bases fit TRBD1. The V segment lost 7 bases and the J segment 8 bases; nucleotides outside the gene matches: 9. In germline, CDR1 is SQVTM, CDR2 ANQGSEA. There are 13 residues in the CDR3. CDR3 nucleotide sequence: TGCAGCGCTGGGACAGGGCTGGATTATGAGCAGTTCTTC. Its translation is CSAGTGLDYEQFF.

This clonotype has just a few counts. The J gene is TRBJ2-3, the V gene TRBV5-5; 7 positions match TRBD1. This CDR3 comprises 11 residues. After removal of 5 bases from V and 15 bases from J, the junction contained 9 bases not matched to a gene. Germline CDR1 reads SGHKS; CDR2 reads YYEKEE (reference sequence). CDR3 coding DNA: TGTGCCAGCAGGACCGGGACAGCCTTTTATTTT. This encodes CASRTGTAFYF. The whole variable domain, remainder taken from reference TRBV5-5 and TRBJ2-3, is DAGVTQSPTHLIKTRGQQVTLRCSPISGHKSVSWYQQVLGQGPQFIFQYYEKEERGRGNFPDRFSARQFPNYSSELNVNALLLGDSALYLCASRTGTAFYFGPGTRLTVL.

The chain couples TRBV6-1 to TRBJ1-5; no definite D call. This CDR3 comprises 17 residues. The germline V gene has CDR1 MNHNS and CDR2 SASEGT. With 1 base removed from V and 3 bases from J, the gap between germline ends came to 16 bases. The CDR3 sequence: CASSEGRAGTLNQPQHF. Written as DNA, the CDR3 is TGTGCCAGCAGTGAAGGTCGCGCAGGCACTCTCAATCAGCCCCAGCATTTT.

This rearrangement joins TRBV2 to TRBJ1-3; perhaps TRBD1 as D (6 bases). V dropped 5 bases and J dropped 2 bases, with 10 bases sitting between them. This CDR3 region has 14 residues. Per the germline V gene, CDR1 is SNHLY and CDR2 is FYNNEI. The CDR3 reads CASSRDIAGNTIYF. CDR3 in DNA: TGTGCCAGCAGTCGGGACATCGCTGGAAACACCATATATTTT.

The sample holds a few counts of this clonotype. The chain uses TRBV15 and TRBJ2-3; TRBD2 is a possible D gene (6 bases). The length of the CDR3 is 15 residues. The germline gives CDR1 LNHNV, CDR2 YYDKDF (reference sequence). Trimming took off 0 bases at V and 5 bases at J, with 12 bases between the two ends. This chain's CDR3 is CATSREGTARDTQYF. In DNA, the CDR3 is TGTGCCACCAGCAGAGAAGGGACTGCGCGAGATACGCAGTATTTT.

This clonotype was counted many times. The CDR3 region is CSVEAGYTEAFF. CDR3 sequence (DNA): TGCAGCGTCGAGGCGGGGTACACTGAAGCTTTCTTT. This sequence joins TRBV29-1 and TRBJ1-1; D is ambiguous. Germline assignment: CDR1 SQVTM and CDR2 ANQGSEA. CDR3 length: 12 amino acids. Trimming stripped 6 bases from V and 3 bases from J, with 11 bases between.